The 7 T cell receptor beta chains below were found in one sample sequenced in a study of shared clonotypes between healthy human individuals (dated by TCRdb to about 2020). Receptor amplification or capture employed the immunoSEQ multiplex PCR assay. Here the immuneACCESS table is served through TCRdb, limited to in-frame sequences with V and J called. Missing clones are a known gap in these copies; in checked studies unresolved V genes cover under half, and the rest lacks a known reason. The sample includes 980,000 or so clones, with approximately 80% observed a single time. Over 1.3% of the sample goes to the ten largest clones. The sample comprised memory CD4+ T cells sorted from blood. This specimen's cell subset or site label, interpreted: CD45RA-negative fraction. These receptors originate from a man aged 18-30 years in good health.

Worth noting for this clone: Other DNA sequences within the sample encode an identical CDR3. The chain uses TRBV20-1 and TRBJ2-7; D gene uncertain. The CDR3 totals 11 residues. V dropped 3 bases and J dropped 3 bases, with 6 bases sitting between them. Germline V lookup: CDR1 DFQATT, CDR2 SNEGSKA (reference sequence). The CDR3 DNA is TGCAGTGCTAGCGATAGCTACGAGCAGTACTTC. Encoded protein: CSASDSYEQYF.

This chain connects TRBV27 to TRBJ2-1, with 9 bases matching TRBD2. V was pared by 6 bases and J by 6 bases, with 12 bases of the junction left unmatched. CDR1 MNHEY and CDR2 SMNVEV come from the germline V gene (reference sequence). This CDR3 contains 16 residues. CDR3 residues: CASRTGTSSSFNEQFF. The CDR3 nucleotides are TGTGCCAGCAGAACCGGGACTAGCAGTAGCTTCAATGAGCAGTTCTTC.

The chain combines TRBV10-3 with TRBJ1-3, with D hard to call. V lost 6 bases, J lost 0 bases, and 18 bases lay in between. Germline values: CDR1 ENHRY, CDR2 SYGVKD. The CDR3 consists of 17 residues. The CDR3 DNA reads as TGTGCCATCAGGGGTAATTTATCGGCCTACTCTGGAAACACCATATATTTT. Translated, it gives CAIRGNLSAYSGNTIYF.

J is TRBJ2-3 and V is TRBV6-5; 7 bases match TRBD2. This CDR3 has 15 amino acids. The J segment lost 0 bases and the V segment lost 6 bases, leaving 6 bases of the junction unmatched. The germline CDR1 and CDR2 sequences are MNHEY and SVGAGI. The CDR3 protein is CASSLGTTSTDTQYF. CDR3 coding DNA: TGTGCCAGCAGCCTCGGGACTACTAGCACAGATACGCAGTATTTT.

This clone was seen more than once but under ten times. J is TRBJ2-2 and V is TRBV6-1, with D possibly TRBD1 on 5 matching bases. Trimming shortened V by 2 bases and J by 1 base, and 8 bases separated the two germline ends. There are 15 residues in the CDR3. Germline CDR1 reads MNHNS; CDR2 reads SASEGT. In DNA form, the CDR3 reads TGTGCCAGCAGTGAAACAGGAAAGAACACCGGGGAGCTGTTTTTT. Protein product: CASSETGKNTGELFF.

The rearrangement links TRBV6-5 to TRBJ1-2; D gene ambiguous. This CDR3 spans 12 amino acids. Looked up from germline, CDR1 is MNHEY and CDR2 is SVGAGI. V dropped 8 bases and J dropped 8 bases, with 15 bases sitting between them. In DNA form, the CDR3 reads TGTGCCAGCTCGGGGTTGCGCGGGGGCTACACCTTC. Protein sequence: CASSGLRGGYTF.

About this clone itself: A read error may produce the germline difference seen at one junction end. The genes are TRBV7-6 and TRBJ2-3, with 13 bases aligning to TRBD2. The CDR3 length is 16 residues. Germline V gene lookup returns CDR1 SGHVS and CDR2 FNYEAQ. The CDR3 loop reads CANSPGLAGSTDTQYF. As DNA, the CDR3 is TGTGCCAACAGCCCGGGACTAGCGGGGAGCACAGATACGCAGTATTTT. The complete variable domain, with remaining parts taken from reference TRBV7-6 and TRBJ2-3, reads GAGVSQSPRYKVTKRGQDVALRCDPISGHVSLYWYRQALGQGPEFLTYFNYEAQQDKSGLPNDRFSAERPEGSISTLTIQRTEQRDSAMYRCANSPGLAGSTDTQYFGPGTRLTVL.